This T cell receptor beta chain was obtained from a study of cytomegalovirus exposure and HLA in healthy donors. As for the study in general: The early release's HLA-typed donors yielded tens of millions of unique TCRs. Whole-study findings and limits: Rare sequences made up most TCRs, while some public TCRs were found in many donors. The authors excluded some V segments, including TRBV6-2 and TRBV6-3, as indistinguishable.

On this clone: Its target is unknown.

This PCR relied on a set of 60 Vbeta primers and 13 Jbeta primers. Per the original methods: Unique TCR beta chains numbered roughly 80 million in a later analysis, with roughly 11 million shared. Libraries were prepared by immunoSEQ multiplex PCR; TCRdb keeps only in-frame clonotypes and omits some of them. V, J and clone size are taken as reported in that table, and D and trimming were inferred from the DNA itself. In the table there are 120,000 or so clones, about three quarters of which are singletons. Between the trimmed V and J ends, which lost 3 bases and 1 base, there was a span of 12 bases. CDR3 length: 15 residues. Germline V gene sequence: CDR1 MGHRA, CDR2 YSYEKL.

The receptor comes from a man aged 30 to 39 in good health and CMV-seronegative. Source material: PBMCs. The chain uses TRBV4-1 and TRBJ1-1; D perhaps matches TRBD1 (5 bases). The CDR3 DNA reads as TGCGCCAGCAGCCACCACGCCAGGGCGAACACTGAAGCTTTCTTT. Encoded protein: CASSHHARANTEAFF.